This T cell receptor beta chain stems from a study of blood T cells in healthy people across ages. V lost 6 bases to trimming and J lost 2 bases, with 14 bases between them. In germline, CDR1 is DFQATT, CDR2 SNEGSKA (reference sequence). The CDR3 is made up of 14 amino acids. PCR was performed a second time for about 7 to 11 cycles using a sample-barcoded 5' primer and a J-beta primer mix. TCRdb processed the 5' RACE reads anew with MiXCR; each CDR3 protein has one entry. The repertoire has 720,000 or so distinct CDR3 sequences, less than 45% of them found once; the top ten carry about 32%. Specimen: blood. The sequence was obtained from an older man in good health. The chain combines TRBV20-1 with TRBJ2-1; D possibly corresponds to TRBD2 (5 bases). CDR3 loop: CSARTSRTYNEQFF. The DNA for the CDR3 is TGCAGTGCAAGGACTTCCCGGACCTACAATGAGCAGTTCTTC.